Below are 28 T cell receptor beta chains sequenced from a single sample in a study of shared clonotypes between healthy human individuals. The method was immunoSEQ multiplex PCR; TCRdb's version includes in-frame clones alone and lacks a portion of them. Of 75,000 to 100,000 clones listed, about 45% were seen once; the top ten hold over 13%. The sample consisted of PBMCs. These receptors were collected from a woman aged 35 to 49 in good health. Some clones in this sample may be carry-over from other donors' samples.

The V and J genes are TRBV2 and TRBJ1-5; a possible D gene is TRBD1 (5 bases). Trimming pared 5 bases from V and 3 bases from J, leaving 17 bases between. Germline CDR1 is SNHLY and CDR2 is FYNNEI. The CDR3 is made up of 16 amino acids. The CDR3 here is CASSLAADSYNQPQHF. As DNA, the CDR3 is TGTGCCAGCAGTTTAGCCGCAGACAGCTACAATCAGCCCCAGCATTTT.

This clone was observed many times. The chain combines TRBV4-1 with TRBJ2-7, with 9 bases aligning to TRBD1. CDR1 is MGHRA, CDR2 YSYEKL, per germline. The CDR3 totals 14 residues. V was clipped by 4 bases and J by 3 bases; unmatched bases: 4. CDR3 in amino acids: CASSRGTGSYEQYF. In nucleotides, the CDR3 is TGCGCCAGCAGCCGGGGGACAGGGAGCTACGAGCAGTACTTC.

The J gene is TRBJ1-1, the V gene TRBV2; perhaps TRBD1 as D (5 bases). This CDR3 is 13 amino acids long. Looked up from germline, CDR1 is SNHLY and CDR2 is FYNNEI. The V end lost 7 bases, the J end lost 3 bases, and 12 bases lay between the germline ends. This CDR3 is CASTTRGDTEAFF. The CDR3 region has the DNA TGTGCCAGCACTACACGGGGGGACACTGAAGCTTTCTTT.

This clone has more than one count but fewer than ten. The rearrangement links TRBV30 to TRBJ2-1, with TRBD2 matching over 9 bases. V gave up 3 bases and J gave up 3 bases; unmatched junction bases: 6. The CDR3 sequence is 15 residues long. Germline V gives CDR1 GTSNPN, CDR2 SVGIG (reference sequence). Here the CDR3 reads CAWRFGTSLYNEQFF. The CDR3 DNA follows: TGTGCCTGGAGATTCGGGACTAGCCTCTACAATGAGCAGTTCTTC.

This clone was seen repeatedly, ten times or more. The chain uses TRBV30 and TRBJ2-7; maybe TRBD1 (5 bases). V lost 2 bases and J lost 6, with 8 bases in between. Germline lookup yields CDR1 GTSNPN and CDR2 SVGIG (reference sequence). The CDR3 loop spans 11 amino acids. CDR3 in DNA: TGTGCCTGGAGTCAAGGGGCCGAGCAGTACTTC. As protein: CAWSQGAEQYF.

This sequence joins TRBV7-3 and TRBJ2-1; possibly TRBD1 or TRBD2 for D (7 bases each). The CDR3 length is 13 residues. V lost 6 bases, J lost 11 bases, and 17 bases lay in between. The germline CDR1 and CDR2 sequences are SGHTA and FQGTGA. CDR3 amino acids: CASSLQGGLKQFF. In DNA, the CDR3 is TGTGCCAGCAGTCTTCAGGGGGGGCTAAAGCAGTTCTTC.

Comment on this clone: Only one base separates this from a far larger clonotype, so it likely reflects a read error. The gene calls are TRBV27 and TRBJ2-7, with a possible D match to TRBD1 (5 bases). This CDR3 comprises 12 residues. Germline V gene lookup returns CDR1 MNHEY and CDR2 SMNVEV (reference sequence). CDR3 region: CASSGGAYGQYF. The CDR3 DNA reads TGTGCCAGCAGTGGTGGGGCCTACGGGCAGTACTTC.

As concerns this clone: A far larger clone is one nucleotide away, so this likely arose from a read error. The chain links TRBV14 to TRBJ1-4; no firm D call. The CDR3 spans 11 residues. Germline loops: CDR1 SGHDN, CDR2 FVKESK. The chain's CDR3 is CASGRNEKLLF. In DNA form, the CDR3 reads TGTGCCAGTGGACGAAATGAAAAACTGCTTTTT.

Details on this clone: With only one base between it and a far larger clone, this is likely a read error. CDR3 coding DNA: TGTGCCAGCAGCCCCCCACGGCGGGATGGGCCGACCTACGAGCAGTACTTC. Protein sequence: CASSPPRRDGPTYEQYF. The gene calls are TRBV7-9 and TRBJ2-7; D is perhaps TRBD2 (6 bases). V was shortened by 5 bases and J by 2 bases, with 22 bases between the two germline ends. The V gene's germline CDR1 is SEHNR and CDR2 FQNEAQ (reference sequence). The CDR3 contains 17 residues.

This clone was seen at least ten times. The V and J genes are TRBV7-6 and TRBJ2-5, with TRBD1 identical over 7 bases. The CDR3 covers 15 residues. CDR1 and CDR2 (germline): SGHVS, FNYEAQ. The J segment lost 6 bases and the V segment lost 4 bases, leaving 11 bases of the junction unmatched. CDR3 bases: TGTGCCAGCAGCTCTGTGACAGGGTTGGTACAGACCCAGTACTTC. Amino acid sequence: CASSSVTGLVQTQYF. Looking up the rest from reference TRBV7-6 and TRBJ2-5 gives the full variable domain: GAGVSQSPRYKVTKRGQDVALRCDPISGHVSLYWYRQALGQGPEFLTYFNYEAQQDKSGLPNDRFSAERPEGSISTLTIQRTEQRDSAMYRCASSSVTGLVQTQYFGPGTRLLVL.

In the case of this clone: A far larger clone is just one base off, so this is likely a read error. The V gene is TRBV29-1, the J gene TRBJ2-3; D gene uncertain. The CDR3 runs to 14 residues. The V and J ends lost 5 bases and 4 bases respectively, with 16 bases between them. Germline-derived CDR1 and CDR2 are SQVTM and ANQGSEA. The CDR3 nucleotides are TGCAGCGTTACCCCGTGGGTGGGCGCAGATACGCAGTATTTT. This gives the protein CSVTPWVGADTQYF.

This clone was recorded many times. At the DNA level, this CDR3 is encoded by other sequences in the same sample as well. The CDR3 DNA reads as TGTGCCAGCAGCGATAGCGGGAGGGCCTCGTACAATGAGCAGTTCTTC. Translated, it gives CASSDSGRASYNEQFF. This chain joins TRBV9 and TRBJ2-1, with 11 nucleotides matching TRBD2. This CDR3 spans 16 amino acids. The germline V gene encodes CDR1 SGDLS and CDR2 YYNGEE. Unmatched junction bases numbered 6, after V lost 3 bases and J lost 4 bases.

The rearrangement links TRBV28 to TRBJ2-7; 11 bases fit TRBD2. Unmatched junction bases numbered 5, after V lost 5 bases and J lost 5 bases. Germline V gene data show CDR1 as MDHEN and CDR2 as SYDVKM. The CDR3 contains 14 residues. CDR3 in DNA: TGTGCCAGCAGTATACCTAGCGGGAGGAACGAGCAGTACTTC. Its translation is CASSIPSGRNEQYF.

Notes on this clone: This likely stems from a read error, as it lies one base from a far larger clone. The rearrangement joins TRBV1 to TRBJ2-3. TRBV1 is described as a pseudogene. The CDR3 is 17 residues long. In nucleotides, the CDR3 is TGCACCAGCAGCCGAATCATCAGGGTGGGGGGCACAGATACGCAGTATTTT. Translated: CTSSRIIRVGGTDTQYF.

This clone was detected only a few times. The rearrangement links TRBV18 to TRBJ1-4; D call uncertain. V lost 2 bases and J 5 bases, leaving 15 bases between the germline ends. This CDR3 contains 16 residues. Germline V gene data show CDR1 as KGHSH and CDR2 as LQKENI. CDR3 in DNA: TGTGCCAGCTCACCAGGGGTTTCGACTGGGAATGAAAAACTGTTTTTT. It specifies CASSPGVSTGNEKLFF.

This chain links TRBV2 with TRBJ2-1, with a weak D call TRBD1 (5 bases). Germline CDR1 is SNHLY and CDR2 is FYNNEI. The CDR3 contains 13 residues. Trimming took 7 bases from V and 9 from J, leaving 16 bases between them. The CDR3 DNA reads as TGTGCCAGCACGATGGTGTTGCAGGGTGAGCAGTTCTTC. As protein: CASTMVLQGEQFF. Together with reference TRBV2 and TRBJ2-1, the CDR3 gives the full variable domain: EPEVTQTPSHQVTQMGQEVILRCVPISNHLYFYWYRQILGQKVEFLVSFYNNEISEKSEIFDDQFSVERPDGSNFTLKIRSTKLEDSAMYFCASTMVLQGEQFFGPGTRLTVL.

This clone was detected a few times. The V and J genes are TRBV5-6 and TRBJ2-5, with D tentatively TRBD1 or TRBD2 (5 bases each). TRBJ2-7 explains the end of the DNA better; the J call may be wrong. This CDR3 is 14 amino acids long. Germline CDR1 and CDR2: SGHDT and YYEEEE. The DNA of the CDR3 is TGTGCCAGCAGCGGGGACCCGACTGCCTACGAGCAGTACTTC. This encodes CASSGDPTAYEQYF.

Many counts were recorded for this clone. V usage is TRBV5-1 and J usage is TRBJ2-7; no firm D call. Germline values: CDR1 SGHRS, CDR2 YFSETQ. The CDR3 length is 13 residues. Deletions cut 0 bases from V and 6 bases from J, with 10 bases between. The CDR3 sequence is CASSLEPSGEQYF. The CDR3 DNA reads as TGCGCCAGCAGCTTGGAGCCATCCGGCGAGCAGTACTTC. The full variable domain, in which reference TRBV5-1 and TRBJ2-7 provide the parts outside the CDR3, is KAGVTQTPRYLIKTRGQQVTLSCSPISGHRSVSWYQQTPGQGLQFLFEYFSETQRNKGNFPGRFSGRQFSNSRSEMNVSTLELGDSALYLCASSLEPSGEQYFGPGTRLTVT.

This clone showed up many times. The gene calls are TRBV7-3 and TRBJ2-1, with 10 bases fitting TRBD2. V gave up 5 bases and J gave up 2 bases; unmatched junction bases: 6. Germline CDR1 and CDR2: SGHTA and FQGTGA. The CDR3 loop spans 16 amino acids. This chain's CDR3 is CASSPWTSGAYNEQFF. The CDR3 nucleotides are TGTGCCAGCAGCCCTTGGACTAGCGGAGCCTACAATGAGCAGTTCTTC.

This clone was counted ten times or more. The chain carries TRBV4-1 and TRBJ2-7; D is unclear. CDR1 is MGHRA and CDR2 is YSYEKL in the germline V gene. The CDR3 extends over 13 amino acids. Trimming pared 3 bases from V and 4 bases from J, leaving 10 bases between. The CDR3 loop reads CASSHTDRYEQYF. DNA for the CDR3: TGCGCCAGCAGCCACACTGACCGTTACGAGCAGTACTTC.

This clone was picked up a small number of times. The chain uses TRBV7-9 and TRBJ2-7, with TRBD2 matching over 8 bases. The V gene end was trimmed by 4 bases and the J gene end by 3 bases; junction bases not matched to a gene: 5. There are 14 residues in the CDR3. Germline V gene lookup returns CDR1 SEHNR and CDR2 FQNEAQ (reference sequence). In DNA, the CDR3 is TGTGCCAGCAGCTCCCGTAGCGGGAACTACGAGCAGTACTTC. The encoded protein is CASSSRSGNYEQYF. Full variable domain (missing parts from reference TRBV7-9 and TRBJ2-7): DTGVSQNPRHKITKRGQNVTFRCDPISEHNRLYWYRQTLGQGPEFLTYFQNEAQLEKSRLLSDRFSAERPKGSFSTLEIQRTEQGDSAMYLCASSSRSGNYEQYFGPGTRLTVT.

The sample holds many counts of this clone. This sequence joins TRBV10-3 and TRBJ2-2; D may be TRBD1 (5 bases). The CDR3 totals 15 residues. Germline V CDR1 and CDR2: ENHRY, SYGVKD. The germline V and J ends were trimmed by 8 bases and 1 base, with 14 bases remaining between them. This CDR3 reads CAIRGVGQNTGELFF. DNA for the CDR3: TGTGCCATCCGTGGGGTAGGACAGAACACCGGGGAGCTGTTTTTT.

This clone was detected once. The V gene is TRBV7-9, the J gene TRBJ1-4; 7 positions match TRBD1. Germline CDR1 is SEHNR and CDR2 is FQNEAQ (reference sequence). This CDR3 has 16 amino acids. J gave up 8 bases and V 2 bases, and 11 bases lay outside the gene matches. CDR3 amino acids: CASSLLTGNEEEKLFF. The CDR3 DNA sequence: TGTGCCAGCAGCTTATTGACAGGGAATGAGGAGGAAAAACTGTTTTTT.

In its sample, this clone was seen once. The V call is TRBV7-2, the J call TRBJ1-1; D ambiguous. The germline V and J ends were trimmed by 0 bases and 0 bases, with 8 bases remaining between them. This CDR3 spans 15 amino acids. Germline CDR1 reads SGHTA; CDR2 reads FQGNSA. The CDR3 loop is CASSLAGRLNTEAFF. The CDR3 bases are TGTGCCAGCAGCTTAGCGGGCAGGCTGAACACTGAAGCTTTCTTT.

This clone has a count of ten or more. V usage is TRBV30 and J usage is TRBJ2-7; 9 bases are shared with TRBD2. The V gene's germline CDR1 is GTSNPN and CDR2 SVGIG (reference sequence). This CDR3 is built from 16 residues. V lost 6 bases, J lost 2 bases, and 14 bases stayed unmatched. The CDR3 loop is CACRIAGVGRAYEQYF. In DNA form, the CDR3 reads TGTGCCTGCAGAATAGCGGGAGTCGGTCGGGCCTACGAGCAGTACTTC. Supplemented by reference TRBV30 and TRBJ2-7, the full variable domain reads SQTIHQWPATLVQPVGSPLSLECTVEGTSNPNLYWYRQAAGRGLQLLFYSVGIGQISSEVPQNLSASRPQDRQFILSSKKLLLSDSGFYLCACRIAGVGRAYEQYFGPGTRLTVT.

V and J are TRBV27 and TRBJ2-2; no clear D. Trimming stripped 5 bases from V and 6 bases from J, with 7 bases between. The CDR3 covers 12 residues. Germline-derived CDR1 and CDR2 are MNHEY and SMNVEV (reference sequence). The CDR3 DNA is TGTGCCAGCAGTATAACAGCCGGGGAGCTGTTTTTT. Translating gives CASSITAGELFF.

The J gene is TRBJ2-5, the V gene TRBV29-1, with TRBD1 matching over 9 bases. The V gene's germline CDR1 is SQVTM and CDR2 ANQGSEA. There are 12 residues in the CDR3. V shed 5 bases and J 4 bases; nucleotides not matched to a gene: 2. As DNA, the CDR3 is TGCAGCGTTACAGGGGGCCGAGAGACCCAGTACTTC. This codes for CSVTGGRETQYF.

This clone was found many times. This rearrangement joins TRBV29-1 to TRBJ2-5; D is ambiguous. Trimming cost V 5 bases and J 5 bases, with 15 bases left between them. Germline CDR1 reads SQVTM; CDR2 reads ANQGSEA. The CDR3 contains 13 residues. The CDR3 sequence: CSVPQASRETQYF. The CDR3 DNA follows: TGCAGCGTTCCCCAGGCGTCCAGGGAGACCCAGTACTTC.